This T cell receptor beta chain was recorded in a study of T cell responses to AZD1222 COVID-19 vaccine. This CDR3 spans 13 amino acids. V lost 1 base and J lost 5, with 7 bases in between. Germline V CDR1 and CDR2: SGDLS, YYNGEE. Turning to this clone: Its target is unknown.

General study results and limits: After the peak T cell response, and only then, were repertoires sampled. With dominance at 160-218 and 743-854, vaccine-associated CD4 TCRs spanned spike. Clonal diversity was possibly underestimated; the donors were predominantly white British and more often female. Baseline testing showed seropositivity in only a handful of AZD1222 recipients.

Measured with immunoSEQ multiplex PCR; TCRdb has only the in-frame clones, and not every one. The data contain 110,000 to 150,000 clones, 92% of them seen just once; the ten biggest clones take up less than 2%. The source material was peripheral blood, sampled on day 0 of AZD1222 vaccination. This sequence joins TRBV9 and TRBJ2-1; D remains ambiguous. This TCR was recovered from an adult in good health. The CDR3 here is CASSVSADNEQFF. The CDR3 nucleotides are TGTGCCAGCAGCGTAAGCGCGGACAATGAGCAGTTCTTC.